These 22 T cell receptor beta chains share one sample of origin, sequenced in a study of T cells in narcolepsy. Clones were read by immunoSEQ multiplex PCR, and TCRdb kept only the in-frame ones, dropping some. The repertoire includes approximately 32,000 clones, 80% to 90% of them detected once, and approximately 1.2% sits in the top ten. The source material was CD45RA- memory CD4+ T cells from PBMCs. The receptors derive from a human donor with narcolepsy.

This CDR3 is CASSNRDGGDTQYF. The DNA for the CDR3 is TGCGCCAGCAGCAACCGGGACGGAGGAGATACGCAGTATTTT. V and J are TRBV5-1 and TRBJ2-3; D possibly matches TRBD1 or TRBD2 (5 bases each). The length of the CDR3 is 14 residues. V was shortened by 4 bases and J by 5 bases, with 14 bases between the two germline ends. CDR1 and CDR2 (germline): SGHRS, YFSETQ. The full variable domain, its missing parts supplied by reference TRBV5-1 and TRBJ2-3, is KAGVTQTPRYLIKTRGQQVTLSCSPISGHRSVSWYQQTPGQGLQFLFEYFSETQRNKGNFPGRFSGRQFSNSRSEMNVSTLELGDSALYLCASSNRDGGDTQYFGPGTRLTVL.

This chain connects TRBV18 to TRBJ1-1, with 9 nucleotides matching TRBD1. The germline V gene has CDR1 KGHSH and CDR2 LQKENI. Germline trimming cut 5 bases from V and 5 bases from J; bases unmatched to any gene: 6. The CDR3 has 14 amino acids. This CDR3 reads CASSADRGGTEAFF. CDR3 coding DNA: TGTGCCAGCTCAGCGGACAGGGGAGGAACTGAAGCTTTCTTT.

This clone was counted only a few times. The chain couples TRBV6-1 to TRBJ2-5; 8 bases fit TRBD2. Trimming took 4 bases from V and 5 from J; bases not matched to a gene: 9. This CDR3 has 15 amino acids. Per the germline V gene, CDR1 is MNHNS and CDR2 is SASEGT. The CDR3 protein is CASSARSGGRETQYF. The CDR3 DNA is TGTGCCAGCAGTGCACGAAGCGGGGGAAGGGAGACCCAGTACTTC.

This chain uses TRBV14 with TRBJ2-7; D is perhaps TRBD1 or TRBD2 (6 bases each). The CDR3 contains 15 residues. V gave up 2 bases and J gave up 5 bases, with 16 bases separating them. In germline, CDR1 is SGHDN, CDR2 FVKESK. The DNA of the CDR3 is TGTGCCAGCAGCCAATTGAGGGGGGAGAGGGACGAGCAGTACTTC. Translated, it gives CASSQLRGERDEQYF.

The chain combines TRBV5-1 with TRBJ1-1, with D maybe TRBD1 (5 bases). Deletions cut 4 bases from V and 3 bases from J, with 16 bases between. This CDR3 spans 15 amino acids. The germline V gene has CDR1 SGHRS and CDR2 YFSETQ. For the CDR3, the DNA is TGCGCCAGCAGCGCAGTTAGTGGGGCGGACACTGAAGCTTTCTTT. It encodes CASSAVSGADTEAFF.

The chain has TRBV7-9 and TRBJ1-3; the match to TRBD1 covers 8 bases. The CDR3 runs 16 residues. Germline V gene data show CDR1 as SEHNR and CDR2 as FQNEAQ (reference sequence). V was clipped by 5 bases and J by 4 bases; unmatched bases: 10. The CDR3, as DNA: TGTGCCAGCAGCCCGAAAGACAGGGGACCCGGAAACACCATATATTTT. Amino acids: CASSPKDRGPGNTIYF.

This clone was detected once. This chain connects TRBV19 to TRBJ2-7, with D possibly being TRBD2 (6 bases). Germline values: CDR1 LNHDA, CDR2 SQIVND (reference sequence). The CDR3 runs 17 residues. With 6 bases removed from V and 0 bases from J, the gap between germline ends came to 21 bases. Here the CDR3 reads CASRNTLGGGSSYEQYF. Written as DNA, the CDR3 is TGTGCCAGTAGGAACACCTTGGGGGGAGGCAGCTCCTACGAGCAGTACTTC.

The chain links TRBV18 to TRBJ1-1; D unclear. The CDR3 runs 13 residues. Germline loops: CDR1 KGHSH, CDR2 LQKENI. V was trimmed by 1 base and J by 11 bases, leaving 14 bases between them. The CDR3 reads CASSPQRGTEAFF. Here the CDR3 DNA reads TGTGCCAGCTCACCACAAAGAGGAACGGAGGCTTTCTTT.

Written as DNA, the CDR3 is TGCGCCAGCAGCGCCAGGGGCAATGAGCAGTTCTTC. Translation gives CASSARGNEQFF. The J gene is TRBJ2-1, the V gene TRBV5-1; a possible D gene is TRBD1 (6 bases). V shed 4 bases and J shed 6 bases, with 8 bases lying between them. Per the germline V gene, CDR1 is SGHRS and CDR2 is YFSETQ. The CDR3 loop spans 12 amino acids. The variable domain in full, with the rest retrieved from reference TRBV5-1 and TRBJ2-1, is KAGVTQTPRYLIKTRGQQVTLSCSPISGHRSVSWYQQTPGQGLQFLFEYFSETQRNKGNFPGRFSGRQFSNSRSEMNVSTLELGDSALYLCASSARGNEQFFGPGTRLTVL.

This clone is a singleton in its sample. The rearrangement joins TRBV28 to TRBJ2-7; no firm D call. The V end lost 10 bases, the J end lost 2 bases, and 15 bases lay between the germline ends. This CDR3 has 13 amino acids. Per the germline V gene, CDR1 is MDHEN and CDR2 is SYDVKM. In DNA, the CDR3 is TGTGCCACCAACCCCGGAGCCACCTACGAGCAGTACTTC. Residues: CATNPGATYEQYF.

This rearrangement joins TRBV7-3 to TRBJ2-2; weak D call: TRBD1 (5 bases). The CDR3 sequence is 15 residues long. Germline lookup yields CDR1 SGHTA and CDR2 FQGTGA. V lost 3 bases to trimming and J lost 6 bases, with 14 bases between them. The CDR3 reads CASSLGLGASGELFF. DNA for the CDR3: TGTGCCAGCAGCTTGGGGTTAGGGGCCTCCGGGGAGCTGTTTTTT.

The count of this clone is one. The chain employs TRBV2 and TRBJ1-3; maybe TRBD1 (5 bases). This CDR3 has 15 residues. Germline CDR1 SNHLY, CDR2 FYNNEI. V lost 7 bases, J lost 4 bases, and 17 bases lay in between. The CDR3 spells CASIKGDLGGNTIYF. DNA of the CDR3: TGTGCCAGCATAAAAGGGGACTTAGGGGGAAACACCATATATTTT.

The rearrangement uses TRBV14 and TRBJ2-1; TRBD2 aligns across 10 bases. V lost 4 bases and J lost 3; bases outside the gene matches: 3. The CDR3 loop spans 15 amino acids. Germline values: CDR1 SGHDN, CDR2 FVKESK. CDR3 DNA: TGTGCCAGCAGCCCCTCTAGCGGGAGCTACAATGAGCAGTTCTTC. It codes for CASSPSSGSYNEQFF.

The J gene is TRBJ1-2, the V gene TRBV5-6, with 8 bases matching TRBD1. V shed 1 base, J shed 4 bases, and the junction held 6 bases outside the gene matches. The CDR3 is 15 amino acids. Germline CDR1 SGHDT, CDR2 YYEEEE. Here the CDR3 reads CASSLLGQGGYGYTF. DNA for the CDR3: TGTGCCAGCAGCTTGCTCGGACAGGGCGGCTATGGCTACACCTTC.

V and J are TRBV5-5 and TRBJ2-1; the D is unclear. Per the germline V gene, CDR1 is SGHKS and CDR2 is YYEKEE (reference sequence). V shed 3 bases and J shed 0 bases, with 10 bases lying between them. The CDR3 is 15 residues long. The CDR3 is CASSSQISSYNEQFF. The CDR3 DNA reads TGTGCCAGCAGCTCCCAGATCAGCTCCTACAATGAGCAGTTCTTC. Based on the CDR3 plus reference TRBV5-5 and TRBJ2-1, the full variable domain is DAGVTQSPTHLIKTRGQQVTLRCSPISGHKSVSWYQQVLGQGPQFIFQYYEKEERGRGNFPDRFSARQFPNYSSELNVNALLLGDSALYLCASSSQISSYNEQFFGPGTRLTVL.

The rearrangement uses TRBV6-5 and TRBJ1-2; 9 positions agree with TRBD1. The germline CDR1 and CDR2 sequences are MNHEY and SVGAGI. The CDR3 totals 13 residues. V trimming: 6 bases; J trimming: 8 bases; junction bases outside the gene matches: 7. The CDR3 DNA follows: TGTGCCAGCAGGAAACAGGGGGCTGGGGGCTACACCTTC. As protein: CASRKQGAGGYTF.

This clone was seen more than once but under ten times. This chain connects TRBV6-4 to TRBJ1-2; TRBD1 is a possible D gene (5 bases). CDR1 is MRHNA and CDR2 is SNTAGT in the germline V gene. V was clipped by 7 bases and J by 2 bases, with 17 bases between them. The CDR3 has 15 amino acids. Here the CDR3 reads CASTPTGEVNYGYTF. CDR3 nucleotides: TGTGCCAGCACTCCCACGGGGGAAGTAAACTATGGCTACACCTTC.

This clone has only a few counts. The rearrangement uses TRBV28 and TRBJ1-2, with D tentatively TRBD1 (5 bases). This CDR3 region has 12 residues. The V end lost 5 bases, the J end lost 5 bases, and 9 bases lay between the germline ends. Per germline, CDR1 MDHEN and CDR2 SYDVKM. The CDR3 loop reads CASSPGPYGYTF. The CDR3 DNA sequence: TGTGCCAGCAGTCCGGGACCATATGGCTACACCTTC.

The chain carries TRBV6-1 and TRBJ2-1; 13 nucleotides match TRBD2. This CDR3 comprises 16 residues. Germline CDR1 and CDR2: MNHNS and SASEGT. J lost 8 bases, V lost 3 bases, and 7 bases had no gene match. The CDR3 loop is CASSDELAGGGYEQFF. The CDR3 DNA reads as TGTGCCAGCAGTGACGAACTAGCGGGAGGGGGCTATGAGCAGTTCTTC.

The gene calls are TRBV28 and TRBJ2-1, with D uncertain. The germline V and J ends were trimmed by 3 bases and 2 bases, with 8 bases remaining between them. CDR1 and CDR2 (germline): MDHEN, SYDVKM. There are 14 residues in the CDR3. CDR3 sequence: CASSFLLAYNEQFF. CDR3 DNA sequence: TGTGCCAGCAGTTTCCTTCTCGCCTACAATGAGCAGTTCTTC.

This chain joins TRBV10-3 and TRBJ2-6; no definite D call. V dropped 7 bases and J dropped 0 bases, with 7 bases sitting between them. Germline V gene sequence: CDR1 ENHRY, CDR2 SYGVKD. CDR3 length: 14 residues. CDR3 nucleotides: TGTGCCATCACCGACTCCTCTGGGGCCAACGTCCTGACTTTC. Residues: CAITDSSGANVLTF.

This clone has just one count. The rearrangement uses TRBV5-1 and TRBJ1-1; weak D call: TRBD1 (6 bases). CDR3 length: 13 amino acids. Germline V gives CDR1 SGHRS, CDR2 YFSETQ. V was clipped by 0 bases and J by 8 bases, with 11 bases between them. CDR3 sequence reads: CASSLGQVNEAFF. CDR3 nucleotide sequence: TGCGCCAGCAGCTTGGGACAGGTAAACGAAGCTTTCTTT.